A single sample is the source of the 8 T cell receptor beta chains below, sequenced in a study of blood T cell repertoires in COVID-19 (dated by TCRdb to 2018 to 2020). The library was generated by the immunoSEQ multiplex PCR assay. In its TCRdb copy, this immuneACCESS table keeps in-frame sequences only and misses some clones. Where compared with another copy, unresolved V genes explain less than half of these, and the others have no known cause. Present in this sample are about 300,000 clones, about 90% of which were seen just once. The ten largest clonotypes hold approximately 1.8% of the sample. The material sequenced was peripheral blood. The receptor set was obtained from a woman aged 25 to 39 with COVID-19, enrolled during active disease.

The chain combines TRBV2 with TRBJ1-5; D unresolved. The CDR3 is 15 residues long. V dropped 8 bases and J dropped 4 bases, with 18 bases sitting between them. The V gene's germline CDR1 is SNHLY and CDR2 FYNNEI. CDR3 amino acids: CASCREVFENQPQHF. The CDR3 region has the DNA TGTGCCAGCTGTCGTGAGGTTTTCGAAAATCAGCCCCAGCATTTT.

The chain has TRBV5-1 and TRBJ2-3, with TRBD2 as a possible D gene (6 bases). Germline V CDR1 and CDR2: SGHRS, YFSETQ. This CDR3 spans 13 amino acids. Trimming left V 1 base short and J 5 bases short, with 8 bases between. The chain's CDR3 is CASSLLGGDTQYF. The CDR3 DNA reads TGCGCCAGCAGCTTGTTGGGGGGAGATACGCAGTATTTT.

The J gene is TRBJ2-3, the V gene TRBV4-1; 12 bases agree with TRBD2. Trimming took 6 bases from V and 0 from J; bases not matched to a gene: 7. Germline V CDR1 and CDR2: MGHRA, YSYEKL. The CDR3 totals 17 residues. DNA for the CDR3: TGCGCCAGCAGGGTAACCACTAGCGGGGGGAGCACAGATACGCAGTATTTT. Amino acids: CASRVTTSGGSTDTQYF.

The chain couples TRBV7-9 to TRBJ2-5; TRBD1 aligns across 10 bases. CDR3 length equals 15 residues. The germline CDR1 and CDR2 sequences are SEHNR and FQNEAQ (reference sequence). V gave up 5 bases and J gave up 5 bases; unmatched junction bases: 8. CDR3: CASSAGQGDAETQYF. CDR3 DNA: TGTGCCAGCAGCGCTGGACAGGGGGACGCGGAGACCCAGTACTTC.

V and J are TRBV6-6 and TRBJ1-2; a weak D match, TRBD1 (6 bases). This CDR3 is built from 14 residues. V gave up 6 bases and J gave up 8 bases, with 19 bases separating them. The V gene's germline CDR1 is MNHNY and CDR2 SVGAGI (reference sequence). The CDR3 DNA reads TGTGCCAGCAGCGAACAGCCAGGGCAGGGGGGCTACACCTTC. It specifies CASSEQPGQGGYTF.

A single count supports this clone. The rearrangement links TRBV4-1 to TRBJ1-1, with D possibly being TRBD1 (5 bases). The CDR3 loop spans 14 amino acids. Trimming cost V 6 bases and J 6 bases, with 17 bases left between them. From germline, CDR1 is MGHRA and CDR2 YSYEKL. The DNA for the CDR3 is TGCGCCAGCAGTCAGACCCCAGGGTGGTCTGAAGCTTTCTTT. Translation: CASSQTPGWSEAFF.

V usage is TRBV28 and J usage is TRBJ1-2; TRBD1 matches at 7 bases. V shed 3 bases, J shed 6 bases, and the junction held 7 bases outside the gene matches. From germline, CDR1 is MDHEN and CDR2 SYDVKM. There are 14 residues in the CDR3. In DNA form, the CDR3 reads TGTGCCAGCAGTTTCGGGCAGGGGGTGGATGGCTACACCTTC. It specifies CASSFGQGVDGYTF.

The gene calls are TRBV24-1 and TRBJ1-5, with 7 bases identical to TRBD1. The CDR3 has 13 amino acids. Per germline, CDR1 KGHDR and CDR2 SFDVKD. Trimming removed 10 bases from V and 5 bases from J; junction bases left unmatched: 7. The CDR3 loop reads CATSRDSHQPQHF. CDR3 bases: TGTGCCACAAGCCGGGACAGCCATCAGCCCCAGCATTTT.